These 32 T cell receptor beta chains were sequenced from one sample in a study of breast tumors, draining lymph nodes, adjacent tissues. In TCRdb, the multiplex PCR reads were re-called with MiXCR into one record per CDR3 protein. Here the sample spans approximately 100,000 distinct CDR3 sequences, roughly 33% being singletons. Axillary draining lymph nodes of breast cancer patients supplied the node samples. Sequencing was carried out using axillary lymph node tissue. All receptors derive from a female donor with breast cancer. Some clones in this sample may be carry-over from other donors' samples.

This clonotype was seen at least ten times. V usage is TRBV29-1 and J usage is TRBJ2-7; TRBD1 aligns across 9 bases. Germline V gene data show CDR1 as SQVTM and CDR2 as ANQGSEA. The V segment lost 5 bases and the J segment 3 bases; nucleotides outside the gene matches: 8. CDR3 length: 14 residues. CDR3 sequence reads: CSVSWDRDFYEQYF. The DNA for the CDR3 is TGCAGCGTTTCCTGGGACAGGGACTTCTACGAGCAGTACTTC.

This clonotype came up many times. A much larger clone lies a single base off, so this may be a read error. CDR3 amino acids: CASSQTGALYNEQFF. As DNA, the CDR3 is TGTGCCAGCAGCCAGACAGGGGCCCTCTACAATGAGCAGTTCTTC. This chain joins TRBV5-6 and TRBJ2-1, with 8 bases that match TRBD1. The V and J ends lost 4 bases and 3 bases, in that order; junction bases with no gene match: 6. This CDR3 contains 15 residues. The V gene's germline CDR1 is SGHDT and CDR2 YYEEEE.

The DNA for the CDR3 is TGCGCCAGCAGTAGTACAGGCGTCTATGGCTACACCTTC. It yields the protein CASSSTGVYGYTF. This chain links TRBV10-1 with TRBJ1-2; a possible D gene is TRBD1 (5 bases). The V gene's germline CDR1 is WNHNN and CDR2 SYGVQD (reference sequence). The CDR3 extends over 13 amino acids. Trimming pared 5 bases from V and 4 bases from J, leaving 11 bases between.

This clonotype appeared a few times. CDR3 coding DNA: TGTGCCAGCAGGCGCAAAGGACAGGGGAACACTGAAGCTTTCTTT. Its protein is CASRRKGQGNTEAFF. This chain uses TRBV6-5 with TRBJ1-1; 8 nucleotides match TRBD1. Per germline, CDR1 MNHEY and CDR2 SVGAGI. This CDR3 is built from 15 residues. J was trimmed by 1 base and V by 6 bases; bases with no gene match: 7.

This chain joins TRBV20-1 and TRBJ2-3, with 13 nucleotides matching TRBD2. From germline, CDR1 is DFQATT and CDR2 SNEGSKA (reference sequence). Trimming cost V 6 bases and J 0 bases; bases outside gene matches: 9. This CDR3 spans 17 amino acids. This chain's CDR3 is CSATRLAGGASTDTQYF. The CDR3 DNA reads as TGCAGTGCCACCAGACTAGCGGGGGGAGCTAGCACAGATACGCAGTATTTT.

Turning to this clonotype: An end of the junction does not agree with germline; a read error may underlie this. The rearrangement uses TRBV20-1 and TRBJ1-5; D unresolved. The V gene's germline CDR1 is DFQATT and CDR2 SNEGSKA (reference sequence). The CDR3 is 15 amino acids. CDR3 in amino acids: CSASPCEGAHQPQHF. CDR3 in DNA: TGCAGTGCTAGTCCCTGTGAGGGAGCTCATCAGCCCCAGCATTTC.

This clonotype was counted many times. The V call is TRBV4-3, the J call TRBJ2-7, with D unclear. The CDR3 is made up of 10 amino acids. The V and J ends lost 6 bases and 7 bases respectively, with 7 bases between them. Germline-derived CDR1 and CDR2 are LGHNA and YSLEER. CDR3 DNA: TGCGCCAGCAGGTGTTGGGAGCAGTACTTC. Its translation: CASRCWEQYF.

This clonotype was observed at least ten times. This rearrangement joins TRBV5-1 to TRBJ2-3, with D uncertain. Germline V gives CDR1 SGHRS, CDR2 YFSETQ. The CDR3 is 12 residues long. Deletions cut 5 bases from V and 4 bases from J, with 8 bases between. In DNA, the CDR3 is TGCGCCAGCAGAATCGGCGCAGATACGCAGTATTTT. This codes for CASRIGADTQYF.

In this sample, this clonotype turned up many times. DNA for the CDR3: TGCGCCAGCAGCGGGGGAGTCTACAATGAGCAGTTCTTC. Residues: CASSGGVYNEQFF. The chain links TRBV5-1 to TRBJ2-1; D is tentatively TRBD1 or TRBD2 (5 bases each). The CDR3 contains 13 residues. Per germline, CDR1 SGHRS and CDR2 YFSETQ. The germline V and J ends were trimmed by 4 bases and 3 bases, with 8 bases remaining between them.

This clonotype was seen ten or more times. The chain is built from TRBV5-1 and TRBJ2-7; D is possibly TRBD1 or TRBD2 (5 bases each). The CDR3 length is 14 residues. Germline V gene sequence: CDR1 SGHRS, CDR2 YFSETQ. Trimming stripped 4 bases from V and 4 bases from J, with 15 bases between. The CDR3 coding sequence is TGCGCCAGCAGCCTGGGGGTGGGGTTGTACGAGCAGTACTTC. Amino acids: CASSLGVGLYEQYF.

The table lists this clonotype with a few counts. Since a much larger clone is just one base distant, this may be a read error. The chain employs TRBV20-1 and TRBJ2-5, with D perhaps matching TRBD1 or TRBD2 (7 bases each). The CDR3 contains 11 residues. Germline V gives CDR1 DFQATT, CDR2 SNEGSKA (reference sequence). DNA of the CDR3: TGCAGTGCTCTCCAGGGGGGGACCCAGTCCTTC. This encodes CSALQGGTQSF.

This clonotype was found many times. The chain is built from TRBV7-9 and TRBJ2-2; possibly TRBD2 for D (5 bases). CDR1 SEHNR and CDR2 FQNEAQ come from the germline V gene (reference sequence). V was trimmed by 1 base and J by 7 bases, leaving 13 bases between them. The CDR3 is made up of 15 amino acids. The CDR3 sequence is CASSLVRGLGGELFF. DNA for the CDR3: TGTGCCAGCAGCTTAGTAAGAGGGCTTGGCGGGGAGCTGTTTTTT.

This clonotype has at least ten counts. V is TRBV5-1 and J is TRBJ2-1; tentative D call: TRBD2 (5 bases). Germline lookup yields CDR1 SGHRS and CDR2 YFSETQ. The CDR3 runs to 13 residues. The V end lost 0 bases, the J end lost 6 bases, and 7 bases lay between the germline ends. CDR3 region: CASSLGAGNEQFF. CDR3 sequence (DNA): TGCGCCAGCAGCTTGGGGGCGGGCAATGAGCAGTTCTTC.

At least ten counts were recorded for this clonotype. This sequence joins TRBV5-4 and TRBJ2-1, with D perhaps matching TRBD2 (7 bases). V was pared by 2 bases and J by 2 bases, with 14 bases between. CDR1 is SGHNT, CDR2 YYREEE, per germline (reference sequence). There are 16 residues in the CDR3. The CDR3 nucleotides are TGTGCCAGCAGCTTAGGGGGGGTCGGAACCTACAATGAGCAGTTCTTC. Encoded protein: CASSLGGVGTYNEQFF.

This clonotype was picked up many times. CDR3 nucleotide sequence: TGCAGTGCTAGAGACGGGACTAGATATAGGGCAGATACGCAGTATTTT. Its protein is CSARDGTRYRADTQYF. This chain connects TRBV20-1 to TRBJ2-3; 8 nucleotides match TRBD2. The V gene end was trimmed by 0 bases and the J gene end by 4 bases; junction bases not matched to a gene: 9. This CDR3 contains 16 residues. Germline CDR1 and CDR2: DFQATT and SNEGSKA (reference sequence).

This clonotype was seen at least ten times. The CDR3 protein is CASSDRQAKNIQYF. For the CDR3, the DNA is TGTGCCAGCAGCGATCGACAGGCCAAAAACATTCAGTACTTC. The J gene is TRBJ2-4, the V gene TRBV11-2, with a possible D match to TRBD1 (5 bases). Germline-derived CDR1 and CDR2 are SGHAT and FQNNGV. The CDR3 runs to 14 residues. V lost 5 bases to trimming and J lost 1 base, with 9 bases between them.

Many counts were recorded for this clonotype. The V gene is TRBV12-3 or TRBV12-4, the J gene TRBJ1-4, with D possibly being TRBD1 (5 bases). CDR3 length equals 12 residues. V lost 2 bases and J lost 9, with 7 bases in between. As DNA, the CDR3 is TGTGCCAGCAGTTTAAGGGGTAAAAAACTGTTTTTT. Amino acids: CASSLRGKKLFF.

This clonotype was recorded once. V is TRBV11-2 and J is TRBJ1-4, with D possibly matching TRBD1 (5 bases). Germline CDR1 reads SGHAT; CDR2 reads FQNNGV. The CDR3 consists of 16 residues. V gave up 1 base and J gave up 2 bases, with 11 bases separating them. This chain's CDR3 is CASSLAQGYTNEKLFF. Here the CDR3 DNA reads TGTGCCAGCAGCTTAGCTCAGGGATACACTAATGAAAAACTGTTTTTT.

Ten or more counts support this clonotype. For the CDR3, the DNA is TGTGCCAGCAGCTTAGCCGAGGTCGGGTTCGGAAATGGCTACACCTTC. Amino acid sequence: CASSLAEVGFGNGYTF. The chain employs TRBV13 and TRBJ1-2; D unresolved. The CDR3 is 16 amino acids. Trimming shortened V by 1 base and J by 6 bases, and 18 bases separated the two germline ends. Germline-derived CDR1 and CDR2 are PRHDT and FYEKMQ (reference sequence).

There are many counts of this clonotype. CDR3: CASSLGASGNNEQFF. The CDR3 DNA reads TGTGCCAGCAGCTTAGGAGCTAGCGGGAACAATGAGCAGTTCTTC. V gene TRBV7-8 combines with J gene TRBJ2-1; the match to TRBD2 covers 9 bases. Germline V gene lookup returns CDR1 SGHVS and CDR2 FQNEAQ. Unmatched junction bases numbered 3, after V lost 1 base and J lost 5 bases. The CDR3 has 15 residues. The full variable domain, its missing parts supplied by reference TRBV7-8 and TRBJ2-1, is GAGVSQSPRYKVAKRGQDVALRCDPISGHVSLFWYQQALGQGPEFLTYFQNEAQLDKSGLPSDRFFAERPEGSVSTLKIQRTQQEDSAVYLCASSLGASGNNEQFFGPGTRLTVL.

This clonotype was found many times. The chain recombines TRBV5-1 with TRBJ2-3; TRBD1 matches at 8 bases. CDR1 is SGHRS, CDR2 YFSETQ, per germline. The CDR3 sequence is 16 residues long. V lost 4 bases, J lost 2 bases, and 9 bases stayed unmatched. CDR3 sequence reads: CASSATRGLSTDTQYF. CDR3 DNA sequence: TGCGCCAGCAGCGCGACCAGGGGGCTGTCCACAGATACGCAGTATTTT. The whole variable domain, filled in from reference TRBV5-1 and TRBJ2-3, reads KAGVTQTPRYLIKTRGQQVTLSCSPISGHRSVSWYQQTPGQGLQFLFEYFSETQRNKGNFPGRFSGRQFSNSRSEMNVSTLELGDSALYLCASSATRGLSTDTQYFGPGTRLTVL.

This clonotype was observed a single time. This may be a read error, as it is one base from a much larger clone. V and J are TRBV5-6 and TRBJ2-5, with D unresolved. The CDR3 is made up of 15 amino acids. Germline CDR1 and CDR2: SGHDT and YYEEEE. V lost 4 bases to trimming and J lost 1 base, with 14 bases between them. In DNA form, the CDR3 reads TGTGCCAGCAGCCCTCTTAGGGCGAGCCAAGAGACCCAGTACTTC. It specifies CASSPLRASQETQYF.

Ten or more counts support this clonotype. This sequence joins TRBV5-1 and TRBJ1-2; 10 bases agree with TRBD1. Germline CDR1 SGHRS, CDR2 YFSETQ. V gave up 2 bases and J gave up 5 bases; unmatched junction bases: 9. This CDR3 region has 16 residues. For the CDR3, the DNA is TGCGCCAGCAGCTTTGACAGGGGGCGCGTTTCTTATGGCTACACCTTC. Protein product: CASSFDRGRVSYGYTF.

Details on this clonotype: A much larger clone is a single base away; this may be a read error. V gene TRBV20-1 combines with J gene TRBJ2-1, with 10 bases matching TRBD2. Germline CDR1 is DFQATT and CDR2 is SNEGSKA (reference sequence). This CDR3 contains 15 residues. V lost 0 bases, J lost 6 bases, and 5 bases stayed unmatched. DNA of the CDR3: TGCAGTGCTAGAGAAAGCGGGGGGGCGTCCAATGAGCAGTTCTTC. It codes for CSARESGGASNEQFF.

V is TRBV19 and J is TRBJ1-1, with 8 bases identical to TRBD1. After removal of 5 bases from V and 4 bases from J, the junction contained 3 bases not matched to a gene. This CDR3 is 13 amino acids long. From germline, CDR1 is LNHDA and CDR2 SQIVND (reference sequence). The CDR3 DNA reads as TGTGCCAGTAGTGACAGGGGTGGCACTGAAGCTTTCTTT. Translated: CASSDRGGTEAFF. Full variable domain (rest looked up from reference TRBV19 and TRBJ1-1): DGGITQSPKYLFRKEGQNVTLSCEQNLNHDAMYWYRQDPGQGLRLIYYSQIVNDFQKGDIAEGYSVSREKKESFPLTVTSAQKNPTAFYLCASSDRGGTEAFFGQGTRLTVV.

This clonotype was seen ten or more times. V and J are TRBV4-1 and TRBJ1-4, with D maybe TRBD1 (6 bases). The germline V gene has CDR1 MGHRA and CDR2 YSYEKL. The CDR3 has 16 amino acids. V lost 2 bases to trimming and J lost 2 bases, with 12 bases between them. The CDR3 sequence is CASSQLRQATNEKLFF. Here the CDR3 DNA reads TGCGCCAGCAGCCAATTAAGACAGGCGACTAATGAAAAACTGTTTTTT.

As concerns this clonotype: A read error may account for a junction end that differs from germline. The chain couples TRBV5-1 to TRBJ1-6; the D is unclear. The CDR3 has 14 residues. Germline CDR1 and CDR2: SGHRS and YFSETQ. The CDR3 DNA follows: TGCGCCAGCAGCTTGGCGGGATATAATTCCCCCCTCCACTTT. Protein product: CASSLAGYNSPLHF.

This chain uses TRBV5-1 with TRBJ1-2; D is perhaps TRBD1 (5 bases). The CDR3 extends over 14 amino acids. The germline CDR1 and CDR2 sequences are SGHRS and YFSETQ. V was pared by 4 bases and J by 6 bases, with 16 bases between. In DNA form, the CDR3 reads TGCGCCAGCAGCCCCAGGGATGGGGACGATGGCTACACCTTC. Translated: CASSPRDGDDGYTF.

This clonotype occurred many times. The gene calls are TRBV7-2 and TRBJ2-1; a possible D gene is TRBD2 (6 bases). Germline CDR1 SGHTA, CDR2 FQGNSA. This CDR3 contains 13 residues. Between the trimmed V and J ends, which lost 4 bases and 4 bases, there was a span of 8 bases. CDR3 nucleotide sequence: TGTGCCAGCAGCTCAGGGAGGTACAATGAGCAGTTCTTC. Translating gives CASSSGRYNEQFF.

The sample holds many counts of this clonotype. The CDR3 nucleotides are TGTGCCACCAGCAGAGCCCCAAGGCAGGGGCCAAACTATGGCTACACCTTC. As protein: CATSRAPRQGPNYGYTF. This sequence joins TRBV15 and TRBJ1-2; TRBD1 might be the D (6 bases). Germline V lookup: CDR1 LNHNV, CDR2 YYDKDF (reference sequence). V was clipped by 1 base and J by 2 bases, with 17 bases between them. The length of the CDR3 is 17 residues.

This clonotype was observed at least ten times. This sequence joins TRBV7-9 and TRBJ2-7; D is ambiguous. V gave up 0 bases and J gave up 2 bases, with 2 bases separating them. CDR1 and CDR2 from the germline V gene are SEHNR and FQNEAQ (reference sequence). This CDR3 is built from 12 residues. This chain's CDR3 is CASSLATYEQYF. The CDR3 DNA reads as TGTGCCAGCAGCTTAGCCACCTACGAGCAGTACTTC. Full variable domain (rest looked up from reference TRBV7-9 and TRBJ2-7): DTGVSQNPRHKITKRGQNVTFRCDPISEHNRLYWYRQTLGQGPEFLTYFQNEAQLEKSRLLSDRFSAERPKGSFSTLEIQRTEQGDSAMYLCASSLATYEQYFGPGTRLTVT.

CDR3 nucleotides: TGTGCCAGCAGTGCAGCGGGAGATGAGCAGTTCTTC. Encoded protein: CASSAAGDEQFF. V usage is TRBV2 and J usage is TRBJ2-1; TRBD2 matches at 8 bases. V shed 4 bases, J shed 8 bases, and the junction held 1 base outside the gene matches. Germline assignment: CDR1 SNHLY and CDR2 FYNNEI. CDR3 length: 12 amino acids.